Listed below are T cell receptor beta chains from one sample, sequenced in a study of blood T cells in healthy people across ages. TCRdb used MiXCR to reprocess the 5' RACE reads, holding one entry per CDR3 protein. The sample contains around 1,500,000 distinct CDR3 sequences, approximately 38% of which appear only once. Sequenced material: blood. These TCRs come from a woman under 30 in good health. The CDR3 runs from the conserved cysteine through the conserved F or W. D genes are given only for firm matches.

>-|TRBV9|TRBJ2-7
CASSIGPSSSYEQYF
>TRBD2|TRBV10-3|TRBJ2-1
CAISKAGLAQKSSYNEQFF
>-|TRBV20-1|TRBJ2-2
CSARDVGGVGELFF
>-|TRBV24-1|TRBJ1-1
CATSDLVVSWTEAFF
>-|TRBV6-5|TRBJ2-5
CASSYSQPQETQYF
>-|TRBV5-1|TRBJ1-1
CASYYSPGVTEAFF
>-|TRBV12-3/TRBV12-4|TRBJ2-2
CASSFGRQGTGELFF
>-|TRBV28|TRBJ2-5
CASSSTVAVNPKETQYF
>TRBD2|TRBV6-5|TRBJ2-2
CASSFTSGAFSGELFF
>TRBD2|TRBV12-3/TRBV12-4|TRBJ2-3
CASTLGGGASDTQYF
>TRBD1|TRBV28|TRBJ1-1
CASSTGATEAFF
>-|TRBV12-3/TRBV12-4|TRBJ2-7
CASSLRRGEGSEQYF
>-|TRBV3-1|TRBJ2-5
CASSQHGTGNEQYF
>TRBD2|TRBV6-5|TRBJ2-1
CASSYSGFSSGARNNEQFF
>TRBD1|TRBV10-3|TRBJ2-7
CAISARTGYYEQYF
>-|TRBV6-1|TRBJ2-7
CAGSPSGRAVSYEQYF
>TRBD1|TRBV11-2|TRBJ1-4
CASSFAPPGTGTEKLFF
>-|TRBV20-1|TRBJ2-1
CSAREGGSEQFF
>-|TRBV13|TRBJ1-2
CASSTGRGYGYTF
>TRBD2|TRBV4-2|TRBJ2-3
CASSQGPLAGTDTQYF
>-|TRBV7-9|TRBJ2-1
CASSTYTSSEQFF
>-|TRBV15|TRBJ2-7
CATSPTDSSYEQYF
>TRBD2|TRBV28|TRBJ2-7
CASSFGRAGFYEQYF
>TRBD2|TRBV3-1|TRBJ2-7
CASSHLRAGGNEQYF
>-|TRBV9|TRBJ2-3
CASSVGTPTDTQYF
>-|TRBV12-3/TRBV12-4|TRBJ1-1
CASSLEGRLTWNTEAFF
>-|TRBV10-3|TRBJ1-2
CAIRSDSNYGYTF
>-|TRBV20-1|TRBJ2-4
CSATPRRNKNIQYF
>-|TRBV27|TRBJ1-2
CASSSTPNGYTF
>-|TRBV12-3/TRBV12-4|TRBJ2-2
CASSPSRTGELFF
>-|TRBV6-5|TRBJ2-1
CASSPAGFHLTNEQFF
>-|TRBV2|TRBJ1-2
CASNLGLDGYTF
>TRBD1|TRBV20-1|TRBJ2-1
CSARDLTGGESYNEQFF
>-|TRBV7-9|TRBJ1-2
CASSLNRDGLLNYGYTF
>-|TRBV5-1|TRBJ2-5
CASSLAGSMVYLETQYF
>-|TRBV4-1|TRBJ1-2
CASNQVQGQQNYGYTF
>-|TRBV2|TRBJ1-2
CASSGEAGRGRHYGYTF
>-|TRBV9|TRBJ1-6
CASSPMVRTDSPPHF
>TRBD1|TRBV2|TRBJ1-2
CASRISGQGSLGYTF
>-|TRBV29-1|TRBJ1-1
CSAGQGSGTEAFF
>-|TRBV7-2|TRBJ1-2
CASSLRRAGSDGYTF
>-|TRBV6-1|TRBJ2-3
CASSEQVASRADTQYF
>-|TRBV5-1|TRBJ1-5
CASSLTGTQPQESNQPQHF
>-|TRBV7-9|TRBJ1-5
CASSLVRQPQHF
>TRBD1|TRBV20-1|TRBJ1-4
CSASPGTGYFQVEKLFF
>TRBD2|TRBV24-1|TRBJ2-3
CATSEQKREGRTDTQYF
>TRBD2|TRBV10-3|TRBJ2-3
CAIRGLARQDTQYF
>-|TRBV20-1|TRBJ2-3
CSARDPNTDTQYF
>TRBD2|TRBV5-1|-
CAGSSLAGASTYEQYF
>-|TRBV12-3/TRBV12-4|TRBJ1-1
CASSLDARAVTEAFF
>TRBD1|TRBV7-2|TRBJ2-5
CASSSGSGGGKTQYF